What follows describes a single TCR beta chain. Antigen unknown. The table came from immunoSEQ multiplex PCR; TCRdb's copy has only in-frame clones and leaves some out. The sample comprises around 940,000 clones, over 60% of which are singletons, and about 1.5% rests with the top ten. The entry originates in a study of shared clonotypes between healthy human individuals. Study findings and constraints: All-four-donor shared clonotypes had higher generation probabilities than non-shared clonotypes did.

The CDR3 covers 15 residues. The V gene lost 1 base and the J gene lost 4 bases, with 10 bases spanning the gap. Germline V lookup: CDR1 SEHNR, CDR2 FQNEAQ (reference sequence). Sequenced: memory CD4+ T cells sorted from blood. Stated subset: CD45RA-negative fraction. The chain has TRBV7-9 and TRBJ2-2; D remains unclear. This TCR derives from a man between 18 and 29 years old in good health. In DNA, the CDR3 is TGTGCCAGCAGCTTAGGTCAGACAAGCACCGGGGAGCTGTTTTTT. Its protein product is CASSLGQTSTGELFF.